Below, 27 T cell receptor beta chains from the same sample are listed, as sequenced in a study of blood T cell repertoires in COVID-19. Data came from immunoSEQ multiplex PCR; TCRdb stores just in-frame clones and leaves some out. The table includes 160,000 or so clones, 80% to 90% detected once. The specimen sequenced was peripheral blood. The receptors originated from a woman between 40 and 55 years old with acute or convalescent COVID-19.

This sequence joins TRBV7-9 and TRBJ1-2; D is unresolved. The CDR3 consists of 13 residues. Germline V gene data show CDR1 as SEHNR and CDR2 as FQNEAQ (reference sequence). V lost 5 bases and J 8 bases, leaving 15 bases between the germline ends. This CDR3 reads CASSPEVLLGYTF. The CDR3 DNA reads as TGTGCCAGCAGCCCCGAGGTTCTGCTAGGCTACACCTTC.

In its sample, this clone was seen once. CDR3 protein: CASQGRGSSLSYEQYF. In DNA, the CDR3 is TGTGCCAGCCAGGGGAGGGGCTCAAGCCTCTCCTACGAGCAGTACTTC. V is TRBV27 and J is TRBJ2-7; maybe TRBD2 (7 bases). The CDR3 totals 16 residues. From germline, CDR1 is MNHEY and CDR2 SMNVEV (reference sequence). Trimming took off 8 bases at V and 0 bases at J, with 20 bases between the two ends.

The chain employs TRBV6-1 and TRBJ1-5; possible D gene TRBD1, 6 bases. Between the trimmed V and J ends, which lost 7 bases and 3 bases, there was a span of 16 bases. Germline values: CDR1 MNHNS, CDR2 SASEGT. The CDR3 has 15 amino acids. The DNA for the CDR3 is TGTGCCAGCATCCAGGGCACAGGGTACAATCAGCCCCAGCATTTT. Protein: CASIQGTGYNQPQHF.

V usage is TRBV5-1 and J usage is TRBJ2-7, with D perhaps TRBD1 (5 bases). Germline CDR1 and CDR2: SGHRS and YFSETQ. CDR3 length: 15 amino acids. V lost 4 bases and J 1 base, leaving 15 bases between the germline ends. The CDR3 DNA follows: TGCGCCAGCAGCCTGGCCTGGGGCCCATCCTACGAGCAGTACTTC. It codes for CASSLAWGPSYEQYF.

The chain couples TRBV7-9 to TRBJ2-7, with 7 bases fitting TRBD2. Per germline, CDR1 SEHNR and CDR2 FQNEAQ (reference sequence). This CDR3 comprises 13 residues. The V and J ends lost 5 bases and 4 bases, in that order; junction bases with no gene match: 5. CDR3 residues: CASSPSGGYEQYF. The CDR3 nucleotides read TGTGCCAGCAGCCCGTCGGGGGGATACGAGCAGTACTTC.

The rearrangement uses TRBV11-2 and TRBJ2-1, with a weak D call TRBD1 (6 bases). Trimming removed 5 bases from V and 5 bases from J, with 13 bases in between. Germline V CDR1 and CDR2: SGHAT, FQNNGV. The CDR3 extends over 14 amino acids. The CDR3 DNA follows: TGTGCCAGCAGCACTCGGACAGTAGACAATGAGCAGTTCTTC. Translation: CASSTRTVDNEQFF.

CDR3 in amino acids: CATSTGNEQYF. Here the CDR3 DNA reads TGTGCCACCAGCACAGGGAACGAGCAGTACTTC. The chain carries TRBV15 and TRBJ2-7; D possibly corresponds to TRBD1 (5 bases). The CDR3 has 11 residues. Germline V gene sequence: CDR1 LNHNV, CDR2 YYDKDF (reference sequence). V was clipped by 4 bases and J by 5 bases, with 6 bases between them.

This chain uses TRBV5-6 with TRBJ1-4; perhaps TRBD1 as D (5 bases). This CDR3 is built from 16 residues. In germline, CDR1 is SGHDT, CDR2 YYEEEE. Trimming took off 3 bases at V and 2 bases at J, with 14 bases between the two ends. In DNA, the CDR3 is TGTGCCAGCAGCTACGGCCAAAAGGGGACTAATGAAAAACTGTTTTTT. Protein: CASSYGQKGTNEKLFF. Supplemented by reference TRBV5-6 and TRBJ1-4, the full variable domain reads DAGVTQSPTHLIKTRGQQVTLRCSPKSGHDTVSWYQQALGQGPQFIFQYYEEEERQRGNFPDRFSGHQFPNYSSELNVNALLLGDSALYLCASSYGQKGTNEKLFFGSGTQLSVL.

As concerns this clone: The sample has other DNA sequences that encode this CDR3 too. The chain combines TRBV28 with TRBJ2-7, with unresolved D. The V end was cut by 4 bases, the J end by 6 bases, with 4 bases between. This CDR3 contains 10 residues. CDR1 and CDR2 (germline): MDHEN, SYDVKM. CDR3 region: CASSSSEQYF. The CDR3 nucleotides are TGTGCCAGCAGTTCTTCCGAGCAGTACTTC.

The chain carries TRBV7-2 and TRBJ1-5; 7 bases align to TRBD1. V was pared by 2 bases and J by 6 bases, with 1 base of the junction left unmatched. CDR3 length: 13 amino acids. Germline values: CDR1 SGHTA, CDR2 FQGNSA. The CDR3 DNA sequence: TGTGCCAGCAGCTTAACAGGGGCTCAGCCCCAGCATTTT. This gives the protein CASSLTGAQPQHF.

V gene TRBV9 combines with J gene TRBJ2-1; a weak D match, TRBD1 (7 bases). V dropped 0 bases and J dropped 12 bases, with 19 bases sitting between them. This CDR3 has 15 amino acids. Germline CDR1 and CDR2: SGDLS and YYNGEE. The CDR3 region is CASSVATQGEVGQFF. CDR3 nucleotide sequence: TGTGCCAGCAGCGTAGCTACGCAGGGGGAGGTGGGGCAGTTCTTC.

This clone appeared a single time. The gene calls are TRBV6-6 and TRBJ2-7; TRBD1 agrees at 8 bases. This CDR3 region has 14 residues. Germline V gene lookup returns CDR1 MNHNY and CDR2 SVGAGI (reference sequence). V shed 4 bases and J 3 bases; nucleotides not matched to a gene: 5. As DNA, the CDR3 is TGTGCCAGCAGTTCTACAACAGGGGGCTACGAGCAGTACTTC. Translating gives CASSSTTGGYEQYF.

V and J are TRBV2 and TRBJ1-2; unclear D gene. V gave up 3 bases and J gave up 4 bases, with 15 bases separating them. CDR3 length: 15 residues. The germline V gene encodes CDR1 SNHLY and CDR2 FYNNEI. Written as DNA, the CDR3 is TGTGCCAGCAGTGATGATTTTCCAGATCTCTATGGCTACACCTTC. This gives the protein CASSDDFPDLYGYTF.

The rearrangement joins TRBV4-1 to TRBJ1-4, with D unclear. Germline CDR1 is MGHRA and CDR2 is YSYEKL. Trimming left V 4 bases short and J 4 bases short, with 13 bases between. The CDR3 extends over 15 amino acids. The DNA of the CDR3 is TGCGCCAGCAGCCCTGGCGGCAGCAATAATGAAAAACTGTTTTTT. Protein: CASSPGGSNNEKLFF.

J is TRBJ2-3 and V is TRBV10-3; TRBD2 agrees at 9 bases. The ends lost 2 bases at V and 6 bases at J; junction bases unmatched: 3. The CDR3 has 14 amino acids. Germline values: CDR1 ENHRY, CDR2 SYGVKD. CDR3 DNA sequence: TGTGCCATCAGTGAGGGACTAGCGCCCGATACGCAGTATTTT. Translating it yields CAISEGLAPDTQYF.

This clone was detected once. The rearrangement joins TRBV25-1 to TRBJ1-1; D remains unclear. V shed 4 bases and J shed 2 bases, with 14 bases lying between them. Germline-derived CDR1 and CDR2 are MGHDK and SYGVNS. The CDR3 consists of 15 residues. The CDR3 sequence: CASSVLSTHNTEAFF. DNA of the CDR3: TGTGCCAGCAGTGTTCTTTCAACACATAACACTGAAGCTTTCTTT.

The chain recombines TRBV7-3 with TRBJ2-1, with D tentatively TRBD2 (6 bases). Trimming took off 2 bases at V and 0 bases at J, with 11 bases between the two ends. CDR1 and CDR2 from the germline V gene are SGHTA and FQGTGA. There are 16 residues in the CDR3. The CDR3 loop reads CASSLDGGASYNEQFF. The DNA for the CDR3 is TGTGCCAGCAGCTTAGACGGGGGAGCCTCCTACAATGAGCAGTTCTTC.

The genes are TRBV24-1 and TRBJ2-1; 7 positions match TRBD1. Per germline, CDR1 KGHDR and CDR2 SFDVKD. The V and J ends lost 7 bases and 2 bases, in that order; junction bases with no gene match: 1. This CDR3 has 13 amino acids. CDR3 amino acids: CATRGQTYNEQFF. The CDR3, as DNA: TGTGCCACCAGGGGACAGACCTACAATGAGCAGTTCTTC.

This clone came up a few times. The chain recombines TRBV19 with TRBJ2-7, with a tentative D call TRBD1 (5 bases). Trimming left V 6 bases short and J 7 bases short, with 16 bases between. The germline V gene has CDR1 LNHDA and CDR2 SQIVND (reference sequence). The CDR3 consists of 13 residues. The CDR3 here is CASSAQGPGEQYF. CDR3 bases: TGTGCCAGTAGCGCTCAGGGTCCTGGAGAGCAGTACTTC.

The CDR3 loop is CASSLEASGRLDEQFF. The CDR3 DNA sequence: TGTGCCAGCAGCTTAGAGGCTAGCGGGAGGCTCGATGAGCAGTTCTTC. The chain joins TRBV11-3 to TRBJ2-1; 11 bases align to TRBD2. The V and J ends lost 0 bases and 8 bases, in that order; junction bases with no gene match: 6. Per the germline V gene, CDR1 is SGHNT and CDR2 is YENEEA. The CDR3 consists of 16 residues.

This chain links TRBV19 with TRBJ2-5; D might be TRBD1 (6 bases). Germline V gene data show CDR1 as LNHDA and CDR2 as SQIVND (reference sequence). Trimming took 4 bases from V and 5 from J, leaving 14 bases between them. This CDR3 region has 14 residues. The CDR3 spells CASSSQGNLETQYF. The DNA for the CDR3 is TGTGCCAGTAGTAGTCAGGGGAACCTGGAGACCCAGTACTTC. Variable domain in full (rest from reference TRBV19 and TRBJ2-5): DGGITQSPKYLFRKEGQNVTLSCEQNLNHDAMYWYRQDPGQGLRLIYYSQIVNDFQKGDIAEGYSVSREKKESFPLTVTSAQKNPTAFYLCASSSQGNLETQYFGPGTRLLVL.

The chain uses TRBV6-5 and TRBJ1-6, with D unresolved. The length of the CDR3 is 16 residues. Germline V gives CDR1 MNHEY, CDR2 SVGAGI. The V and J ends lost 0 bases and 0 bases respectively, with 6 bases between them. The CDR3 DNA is TGTGCCAGCAGTTACTCCCGTAGCTCCTATAATTCACCCCTCCACTTT. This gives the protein CASSYSRSSYNSPLHF.

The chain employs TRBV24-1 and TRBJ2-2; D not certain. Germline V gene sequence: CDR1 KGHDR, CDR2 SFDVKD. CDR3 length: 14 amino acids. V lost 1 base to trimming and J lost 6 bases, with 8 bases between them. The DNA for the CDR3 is TGTGCCACCAGTGATTTTGAGGTACCCGGGGAGCTGTTTTTT. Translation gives CATSDFEVPGELFF.

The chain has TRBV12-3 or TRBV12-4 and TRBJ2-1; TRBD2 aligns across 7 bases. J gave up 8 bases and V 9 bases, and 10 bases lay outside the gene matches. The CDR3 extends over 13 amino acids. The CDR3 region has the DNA TGTGCCAGTAGGGCTAGCGGTCAGCATGAGCAGTTCTTC. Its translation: CASRASGQHEQFF.

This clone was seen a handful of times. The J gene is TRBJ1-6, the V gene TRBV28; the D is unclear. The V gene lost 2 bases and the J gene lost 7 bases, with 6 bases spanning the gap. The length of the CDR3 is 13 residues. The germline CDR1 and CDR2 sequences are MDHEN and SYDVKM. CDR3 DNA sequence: TGTGCCAGCAGTTTACAGGCAAATTCACCCCTCCACTTT. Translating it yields CASSLQANSPLHF. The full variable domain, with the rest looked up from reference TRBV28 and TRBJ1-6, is DVKVTQSSRYLVKRTGEKVFLECVQDMDHENMFWYRQDPGLGLRLIYFSYDVKMKEKGDIPEGYSVSREKKERFSLILESASTNQTSMYLCASSLQANSPLHFGNGTRLTVT.

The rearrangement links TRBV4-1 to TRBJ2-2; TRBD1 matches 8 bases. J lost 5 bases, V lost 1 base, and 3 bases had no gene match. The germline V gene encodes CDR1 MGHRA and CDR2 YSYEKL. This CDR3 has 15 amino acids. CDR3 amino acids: CASSQGDRGTGELFF. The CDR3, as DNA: TGCGCCAGCAGCCAAGGAGACAGGGGAACCGGGGAGCTGTTTTTT.

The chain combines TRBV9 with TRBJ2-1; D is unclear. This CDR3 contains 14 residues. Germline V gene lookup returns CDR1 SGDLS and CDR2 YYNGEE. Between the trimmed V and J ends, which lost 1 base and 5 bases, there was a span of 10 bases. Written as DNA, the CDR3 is TGTGCCAGCAGCGTAAGACCTCAGGACAATGAGCAGTTCTTC. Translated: CASSVRPQDNEQFF.